This is a list of T cell receptor beta chains from one sample in a study of OX40 agonist ivuxolimab in advanced cancers. Profiled with immunoSEQ multiplex PCR; TCRdb holds only in-frame clones, not every one. Of about 100,000 clones listed, approximately 90% are singletons. Sequencing used CD4+ or CD8+ T cells sorted from blood, obtained in a trial of the OX40 agonist ivuxolimab. These receptor sequences come from an adult with an advanced solid tumor such as melanoma, head and neck, liver or kidney cancer. Both conserved end residues are part of each CDR3. The D gene is left open where the match is weak. Some rows have no size entry. The others give once, few or many, or a class for an expanded clone.

v_gene	abundance	d_gene	j_gene	CDR3nt	CDR3aa
TRBV9	NA	TRBD2	TRBJ2-7	TGTGCCAGCAGCACGGGACTAGCGGAACACGAGCAGTACTTC	CASSTGLAEHEQYF
TRBV30	NA	NA	TRBJ1-2	TGTGCCTGGAGTGGCAAGGAAGGACAAGGCTATGGCTACACCTTC	CAWSGKEGQGYGYTF
TRBV19	NA	TRBD2	TRBJ2-7	TGTGCCAGTAGTATCTCGCTAGCGGGCCCCTACGAGCAGTACTTC	CASSISLAGPYEQYF
TRBV18	NA	TRBD1	TRBJ2-7	TGTGCCAGCTCACGGGAGACAGGGGGGGACTACGAGCAGTACTTC	CASSRETGGDYEQYF
TRBV5-5	once	NA	TRBJ1-1	TGTGCCAGCAGCAGTCAGGTCGGGGTGAACACTGAAGCTTTCTTT	CASSSQVGVNTEAFF
TRBV14	NA	TRBD1	TRBJ2-7	TGTGCCAGCAGCCCTGACAGGGCCTACGAGCAGTACTTC	CASSPDRAYEQYF
TRBV7-6	NA	NA	TRBJ2-1	TGTGCCAGCAGCCCCTACCACTTGAGCTCCTACAATGAGCAGTTCTTC	CASSPYHLSSYNEQFF
TRBV6-6	NA	TRBD1	TRBJ2-7	TGTGCCAGCAGGCCACCGGGACAGGGGATCGAGCAGTACTTC	CASRPPGQGIEQYF
TRBV6-5	NA	NA	TRBJ1-2	TGTGCCAGCAGCCAAGGTAACTATGGCTACACCTTC	CASSQGNYGYTF
TRBV29-1	NA	NA	TRBJ2-3	TGCAGCGTTTGGGGGGTGCGGGCCGATACGCAGTATTTT	CSVWGVRADTQYF
TRBV10-3	NA	TRBD2	TRBJ2-7	TGTGCCATCAGTGAGTACACTAGCGGAGGCCCCTACGAGCAGTACTTC	CAISEYTSGGPYEQYF
TRBV9	NA	TRBD1	TRBJ1-4	TGTGCCAGCAGCGTACCAGGGGGACAACTGTTTTTT	CASSVPGGQLFF
TRBV4-1	NA	NA	TRBJ2-7	TGCGCCAGCAGCCGAGCTGACTACAAAAGCTACTACGAGCAGTACTTC	CASSRADYKSYYEQYF
TRBV5-1	NA	NA	TRBJ1-1	TGCGCCAGCAGCTTGGGGGTTGTTACTGAAGCTTTCTTT	CASSLGVVTEAFF
TRBV2	few	NA	TRBJ1-2	TGTGCCAGCAGTGAAGTCCCCAACTATGGCTACACCTTC	CASSEVPNYGYTF
TRBV6-1	NA	NA	TRBJ2-1	TGTGCCAGCAGTGCTTACAGGGATGGCAATGAGCAGTTCTTC	CASSAYRDGNEQFF
TRBV7-9	NA	TRBD1	TRBJ1-4	TGTGCCAGCAGCTGGGGACAGAAAAATGAAAAACTGTTTTTT	CASSWGQKNEKLFF
TRBV6-6	NA	NA	TRBJ2-7	TGTGCCAGCAGTCCTGCTGGGACTTCCCCTTACGAGCAGTACTTC	CASSPAGTSPYEQYF
TRBV6-9	NA	TRBD2	TRBJ2-1	TGTGCCAGCAGTCCAGGCGCTAGCGGGAGTGGTGAGCAGTTCTTC	CASSPGASGSGEQFF
TRBV11-2	NA	TRBD1	TRBJ2-6	TGTGCCAGCAGCTTAGCGGCAGGGGGAGACTCTGGGGCCAACGTCCTGACTTTC	CASSLAAGGDSGANVLTF
TRBV29-1	NA	NA	TRBJ2-2	TGCAGCGTTGAGAACACCGGGGAGCTGTTTTTT	CSVENTGELFF
TRBV7-2	NA	TRBD1	TRBJ2-7	TGTGCCAGCAGCTTAGTTGAGACAGGGTGGTCCTACGAGCAGTACTTC	CASSLVETGWSYEQYF
TRBV18	NA	NA	TRBJ1-2	TGTGCCAGCTCACCTACCGGGGGTATTGGCTATGGCTACACCTTC	CASSPTGGIGYGYTF
TRBV29-1	NA	NA	TRBJ1-2	TGCAGCGCAAACCAGGACTATGGCTACACCTTC	CSANQDYGYTF
TRBV7-6	NA	NA	TRBJ1-4	TGTGCCAGCAGCTTACAGGCGGGTGTTGAAAAACTGTTTTTT	CASSLQAGVEKLFF
TRBV6-5	NA	NA	TRBJ2-1	TGTGCCAGCAGTTACTCGGGCCTAGGTTACCACAATGAGCAGTTCTTC	CASSYSGLGYHNEQFF
TRBV5-1	NA	NA	TRBJ2-6	TGCGCCAGCAGCTTGCTCGTTTCTGGGGCCAACGTCCTGACTTTC	CASSLLVSGANVLTF
TRBV5-4	NA	NA	TRBJ1-4	TGTGCCAGCAGCTTAGGGGAAAAACTGTTTTTT	CASSLGEKLFF
TRBV11-2	once	NA	TRBJ1-1	TGTGCCAGCAGCTTTGACAGACTTAACACTGAAGCTTTCTTT	CASSFDRLNTEAFF
TRBV6-5	NA	NA	TRBJ1-1	TGTGCCAGCAGTTACTCGCTCAGTAGCCCGACTGAAGCTTTCTTT	CASSYSLSSPTEAFF
TRBV6-5	NA	NA	TRBJ1-1	TGTGCCAGCAGTTACTCTGGGGCCTCGAGGGGCACTGAAGCTTTCTTT	CASSYSGASRGTEAFF
TRBV4-2	NA	NA	TRBJ2-1	TGTGCCAGCAGCCTTGTGACCGGTGAGCAGTTCTTC	CASSLVTGEQFF
TRBV14	NA	TRBD1	TRBJ2-1	TGTGCCAGCAGCCCTTGGACAGGTCCTGACTACAATGAGCAGTTCTTC	CASSPWTGPDYNEQFF
TRBV6-1	many	NA	TRBJ1-2	TGTGCCAGCACCACCCGGCCAGGGTACTATGGCTACACCTTC	CASTTRPGYYGYTF
TRBV6-5	NA	TRBD2	TRBJ2-1	TGTGCCAGCAGTTATCAGCGGGGCTCCTACAATGAGCAGTTCTTC	CASSYQRGSYNEQFF
TRBV19	NA	NA	TRBJ2-4	TGTGCCAGTAGTATGGGGGCCCGGGTCCTCGCGGCCAAAAACATTCAGTACTTC	CASSMGARVLAAKNIQYF
TRBV18	NA	NA	TRBJ2-7	TGTGCCAGCTCACCACCGGGGCAGGGGGGCTACGAGCAGTACTTC	CASSPPGQGGYEQYF
TRBV18	NA	NA	TRBJ1-2	TGTGCCAGCTCACCAATAGAAGGACGGAATAACTATGGCTACACCTTC	CASSPIEGRNNYGYTF
TRBV14	NA	TRBD1	TRBJ2-7	TGTGCCAGCCGCCTAGGGACAGGGGGCATCGAGCAGTACTTC	CASRLGTGGIEQYF
TRBV19	NA	NA	TRBJ1-5	TGTGCCAGTAGTATTGTGTTCCTCCGGGGTAGCAATCAGCCCCAGCATTTT	CASSIVFLRGSNQPQHF
TRBV9	NA	NA	TRBJ2-4	TGTGCCAGCAGCTTCCGACAGGACCGGGGTATTCAGTACTTC	CASSFRQDRGIQYF
TRBV7-8	NA	TRBD1	TRBJ1-1	TGTGCCAGCAGCCCATGGACAGGGACGAACACTGAAGCTTTCTTT	CASSPWTGTNTEAFF
TRBV29-1	once	NA	TRBJ1-4	TGCAGCGCGCGAACAGGGCCGAATAATGAAAAACTGTTTTTT	CSARTGPNNEKLFF
TRBV6-6	NA	TRBD1	TRBJ2-7	TGTGCCAGCATCCTTCAAGGGGGACAGGGGTACGAGCAGTACTTC	CASILQGGQGYEQYF
TRBV27	NA	NA	TRBJ2-1	TGTGCCAGCAGTTTAGCCAGGGAGTCCTACGATGAGCAGTTCTTC	CASSLARESYDEQFF
TRBV25-1	once	NA	TRBJ1-4	TGTGCCAGCAGTGAGGGTCACCTGGAAAAACTGTTTTTT	CASSEGHLEKLFF
TRBV30	NA	NA	TRBJ1-3	TGTGCCTGGACAAGGACCTCTGGAAACACCATATATTTT	CAWTRTSGNTIYF
TRBV6-5	NA	NA	TRBJ2-7	TGTGCCAGCAGTCTGGACACAGCAAGCTCCTACGAGCAGTACTTC	CASSLDTASSYEQYF